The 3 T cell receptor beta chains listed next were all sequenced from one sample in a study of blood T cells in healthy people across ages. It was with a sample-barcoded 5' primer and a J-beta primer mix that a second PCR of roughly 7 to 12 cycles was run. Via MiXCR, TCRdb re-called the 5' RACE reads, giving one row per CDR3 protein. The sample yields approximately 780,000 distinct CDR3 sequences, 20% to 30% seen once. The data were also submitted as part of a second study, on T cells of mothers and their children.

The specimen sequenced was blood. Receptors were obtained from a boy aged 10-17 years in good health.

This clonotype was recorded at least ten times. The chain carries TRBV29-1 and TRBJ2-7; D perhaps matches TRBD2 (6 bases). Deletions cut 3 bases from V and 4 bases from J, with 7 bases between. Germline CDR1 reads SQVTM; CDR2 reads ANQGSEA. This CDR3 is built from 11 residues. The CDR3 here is CSVEEGYEQYF. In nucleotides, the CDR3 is TGCAGCGTTGAGGAGGGTTACGAGCAGTACTTC.

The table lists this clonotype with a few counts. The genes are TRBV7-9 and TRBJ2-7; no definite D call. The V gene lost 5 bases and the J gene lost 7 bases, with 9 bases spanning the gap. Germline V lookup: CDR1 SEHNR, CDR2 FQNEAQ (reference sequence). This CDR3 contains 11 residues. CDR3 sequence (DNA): TGTGCCAGCAGCGCCCTGAGGGAGCAGTACTTC. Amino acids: CASSALREQYF. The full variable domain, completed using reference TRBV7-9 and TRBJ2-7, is DTGVSQNPRHKITKRGQNVTFRCDPISEHNRLYWYRQTLGQGPEFLTYFQNEAQLEKSRLLSDRFSAERPKGSFSTLEIQRTEQGDSAMYLCASSALREQYFGPGTRLTVT.

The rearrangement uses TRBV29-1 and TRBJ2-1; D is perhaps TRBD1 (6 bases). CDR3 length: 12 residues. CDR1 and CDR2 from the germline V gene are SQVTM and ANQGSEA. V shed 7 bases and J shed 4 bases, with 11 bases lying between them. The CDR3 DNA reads TGCAGCGCTGGGACATCTTACAATGAGCAGTTCTTC. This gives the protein CSAGTSYNEQFF.